This T cell receptor (beta chain) emerged from a study of untreated major depressive disorder. Study observations and caveats: Compared with controls, depressed patients showed more TRBV05-01 (Vbeta 5.1) usage in CD4+ T cells. Private clones made up every subject's top five TRBV05-01 clones.

Around 28 ml of peripheral blood was collected per donor. This clone was picked up a small number of times. Antigen: not known. CDR1 is LGHNT, CDR2 FRNRAP, per germline. V was cut by 0 bases and J by 6 bases, with 17 bases left in between. CDR3 length: 16 residues. Method: immunoSEQ multiplex PCR; TCRdb's copy keeps in-frame clones and lacks some. The sample holds more than 20,000 clones, around 93% seen once. V gene TRBV12-5 combines with J gene TRBJ1-2, with D maybe TRBD1 (5 bases). The sequenced material came from CD4+ T cells from PBMCs. The TCR sequence derives from a man aged 25-45 years in good health. The CDR3 is CASGLVLGPTTDGYTF. The CDR3 nucleotides are TGTGCTAGTGGTTTGGTACTGGGGCCAACGACAGATGGCTACACCTTC.